Listed below are T cell receptor beta chains from one sample, sequenced in a study of technical replicates of blood from a handful of donors. Data came from immunoSEQ multiplex PCR; TCRdb stores just in-frame clones and leaves some out. The repertoire has some 77,000 clones, around nine tenths of them found once; the top ten carry 0.39%. Sequenced sample: T cells isolated from PBMCs. All receptors come from a human donor in good health. Both conserved end residues are part of each CDR3. Fields, in order: D gene, clone size, V gene, J gene, CDR3 DNA, CDR3 protein. A D gene is named only where the DNA matches it firmly. Clone size is shown for a subset of rows, as once, few, many or a class of expanded clone.

D: -; size: -; V: TRBV19; J: TRBJ1-1; DNA: TGTGCCAGTAGTATAGCAGGGATGGGGACTGAAGCTTTCTTT; CDR3: CASSIAGMGTEAFF
D: -; size: -; V: TRBV7-3; J: TRBJ2-2; DNA: TGTGCCAGCAGCTTAAGGCTGTTCGCGAACACCGGGGAGCTGTTTTTT; CDR3: CASSLRLFANTGELFF
D: TRBD2; size: -; V: TRBV5-1; J: TRBJ2-1; DNA: TGCGCCAGCAGCTTGGATGGACTAGGGAATGAGCAGTTCTTC; CDR3: CASSLDGLGNEQFF
D: -; size: -; V: TRBV29-1; J: TRBJ2-5; DNA: TGCAGCGTTGATCTCCAAGAGACCCAGTACTTC; CDR3: CSVDLQETQYF
D: TRBD2; size: once; V: TRBV11-2; J: TRBJ2-3; DNA: TGTGCCAGCAGACTAATCACTAGCGGGAGAGGTGGAGATACGCAGTATTTT; CDR3: CASRLITSGRGGDTQYF
D: -; size: -; V: TRBV27; J: TRBJ2-7; DNA: TGTGCCAGCAGTTTGGTCAGTCAGGGTGCCTACGAGCAGTACTTC; CDR3: CASSLVSQGAYEQYF
D: -; size: -; V: TRBV20-1; J: TRBJ2-3; DNA: TGCAGTGCTAGATCAACAGATACGCAGTATTTT; CDR3: CSARSTDTQYF
D: -; size: once; V: TRBV5-6; J: TRBJ2-1; DNA: TGTGCCAGCAGTTTTGGTAGGGGCAAGCAGTTCTTC; CDR3: CASSFGRGKQFF
D: -; size: once; V: TRBV27; J: TRBJ2-3; DNA: TGTGCCAGCAGTATAGGTAGACAGGGGAGGGCGCAGTATTTT; CDR3: CASSIGRQGRAQYF
D: -; size: -; V: TRBV11-2; J: TRBJ1-2; DNA: TGTGCCAGCAGCTTGCAGGGGCATGGCTACACCTTC; CDR3: CASSLQGHGYTF
D: TRBD1; size: -; V: TRBV28; J: TRBJ2-7; DNA: TGTGCCAGCAGATCACCCCGGACAGGGTCTGGCCACGAGCAGTACTTC; CDR3: CASRSPRTGSGHEQYF
D: -; size: -; V: TRBV28; J: TRBJ2-1; DNA: TGTGCCAGCAGTTTAAACCTGGACTGGCCTGAGCAGTTCTTC; CDR3: CASSLNLDWPEQFF
D: -; size: once; V: TRBV11-2; J: TRBJ1-2; DNA: TGTGCCAGCAGCTCGGGAGGCTACACCTTC; CDR3: CASSSGGYTF
D: TRBD1; size: -; V: TRBV6-5; J: TRBJ1-1; DNA: TGTGCCAGCAGTTACGGGACAGGAAGTGACACTGAAGCTTTCTTT; CDR3: CASSYGTGSDTEAFF
D: TRBD2; size: -; V: TRBV2; J: TRBJ2-1; DNA: TGTGCCAGCAGAGGTACTAGCGGGATTAACAATGAGCAGTTCTTC; CDR3: CASRGTSGINNEQFF
D: TRBD2; size: -; V: TRBV30; J: TRBJ2-7; DNA: TGTGCCTGGAGGGTCGGGGGGTCGTCGGTCGAGCAGTACTTC; CDR3: CAWRVGGSSVEQYF
D: TRBD1; size: -; V: TRBV28; J: TRBJ1-4; DNA: TGTGCCAGCAGACCGGAGGGACAGGAATATAATGAAAAACTGTTTTTT; CDR3: CASRPEGQEYNEKLFF
D: -; size: -; V: TRBV2; J: TRBJ2-7; DNA: TGTGCCAGCAGTGAAGGTTTAGGACTTCCCTCCTACGAGCAGTACTTC; CDR3: CASSEGLGLPSYEQYF
D: -; size: -; V: TRBV19; J: TRBJ1-2; DNA: TGTGCCAGTAGTGGCGGGGGGTTCTATGGCTACACCTTC; CDR3: CASSGGGFYGYTF
D: TRBD1; size: -; V: TRBV7-9; J: TRBJ2-7; DNA: TGTGCCAGCAGCCTGGGACAGGGGGCTGGCTACGAGCAGTACTTC; CDR3: CASSLGQGAGYEQYF
D: TRBD2; size: -; V: TRBV28; J: TRBJ2-1; DNA: TGTGCCAGCAGTCCCTGGACTAGCGGCAATGAGCAGTTCTTC; CDR3: CASSPWTSGNEQFF
D: -; size: once; V: TRBV18; J: TRBJ2-3; DNA: TGTGCCAGCTCACCACCGTTTCTAAACACGCAGTATTTT; CDR3: CASSPPFLNTQYF
D: -; size: -; V: TRBV2; J: TRBJ1-5; DNA: TGTGCCAGCAGCTCTACGCGGGACAATCAGCCCCAGCATTTT; CDR3: CASSSTRDNQPQHF
D: -; size: once; V: TRBV7-8; J: TRBJ1-2; DNA: TGTGCCAGCAGCTTAGGCACAGGGCAGGCCAGCTATGGCTACACCTTC; CDR3: CASSLGTGQASYGYTF
D: TRBD1; size: -; V: TRBV28; J: TRBJ2-7; DNA: TGTGCCAGCAGTTCCTTGACAGGGGATACCTACGAGCAGTACTTC; CDR3: CASSSLTGDTYEQYF
D: -; size: -; V: TRBV5-6; J: TRBJ1-2; DNA: TGTGCCAGCAGCTTGTCAGGGTTTAAATGGTATGGCTACACCTTC; CDR3: CASSLSGFKWYGYTF
D: -; size: once; V: TRBV25-1; J: TRBJ2-1; DNA: TGTGCCAGCAGTGAAAATTCGGTTCCCTACAATGAGCAGTTCTTC; CDR3: CASSENSVPYNEQFF
D: TRBD2; size: -; V: TRBV5-4; J: TRBJ2-5; DNA: TGTGCCAGCAGCTTGCTACAGCGGGACGCCCAAGAGACCCAGTACTTC; CDR3: CASSLLQRDAQETQYF
D: -; size: -; V: TRBV18; J: TRBJ2-3; DNA: TGTGCCAGCTCCTCCCTCGGTAGCACAGATACGCAGTATTTT; CDR3: CASSSLGSTDTQYF
D: TRBD1; size: once; V: TRBV11-3; J: TRBJ1-1; DNA: TGTGCCAGCAGCTTAGGGACAGGGAACACTGAAGCTTTCTTT; CDR3: CASSLGTGNTEAFF
D: TRBD1; size: -; V: TRBV7-6; J: TRBJ2-2; DNA: TGTGCCAGCAGTCCCCAGGACAGGGCCGGGGAGCTGTTTTTT; CDR3: CASSPQDRAGELFF
D: TRBD2; size: -; V: TRBV19; J: TRBJ2-7; DNA: TGTGCCAGTAGTACTAGCGGGAGCTCCTACGAGCAGTACTTC; CDR3: CASSTSGSSYEQYF
D: -; size: -; V: TRBV6-6; J: TRBJ1-1; DNA: TGTGCCAGCAACCTCGGGCAGTCAGGGCCCCGCGAAGCTTTCTTT; CDR3: CASNLGQSGPREAFF
D: TRBD1; size: -; V: TRBV12-5; J: TRBJ2-5; DNA: TGTGCTAGTGGTCGGACAGGAGAAGGGACCCAGTACTTC; CDR3: CASGRTGEGTQYF
D: -; size: -; V: TRBV27; J: TRBJ2-1; DNA: TGTGCCAGCAGTGTATACAATGAGCAGTTCTTC; CDR3: CASSVYNEQFF
D: TRBD1; size: -; V: TRBV11-3; J: TRBJ1-4; DNA: TGTGCCAGCAGCTCGGGACAGGGGGGACGTGAAAAACTGTTTTTT; CDR3: CASSSGQGGREKLFF
D: -; size: -; V: TRBV7-9; J: TRBJ2-5; DNA: TGTGCCAGCAGCCCGACATACACCCAAGAGACCCAGTACTTC; CDR3: CASSPTYTQETQYF
D: -; size: -; V: TRBV28; J: TRBJ1-1; DNA: TGTGCCAGCAGCCCCTCCTATCTGGGCATTGAAGCTTTCTTT; CDR3: CASSPSYLGIEAFF
D: -; size: -; V: TRBV18; J: TRBJ1-3; DNA: TGTGCCAGCTCCGCGGACAGCTCTGGAAACACCATATATTTT; CDR3: CASSADSSGNTIYF
D: -; size: -; V: TRBV4-2; J: TRBJ2-7; DNA: TGTGCCAGCAGCCAAAGCGTCCGGACAGCCACCTACGAGCAGTACTTC; CDR3: CASSQSVRTATYEQYF
D: -; size: -; V: TRBV7-3; J: TRBJ1-1; DNA: TGTGCCAGCAGCTTAACTCCAACGGGGAACACTGAAGCTTTCTTT; CDR3: CASSLTPTGNTEAFF
D: -; size: -; V: TRBV5-1; J: TRBJ1-5; DNA: TGCGCCAGCAGATACGACAGCTCTAGCAATCAGCCCCAGCATTTT; CDR3: CASRYDSSSNQPQHF
D: TRBD2; size: -; V: TRBV6-4; J: TRBJ2-1; DNA: TGTGCCAGCAGTGCCGGGACTAGCGGGAGCAATGAGCAGTTCTTC; CDR3: CASSAGTSGSNEQFF